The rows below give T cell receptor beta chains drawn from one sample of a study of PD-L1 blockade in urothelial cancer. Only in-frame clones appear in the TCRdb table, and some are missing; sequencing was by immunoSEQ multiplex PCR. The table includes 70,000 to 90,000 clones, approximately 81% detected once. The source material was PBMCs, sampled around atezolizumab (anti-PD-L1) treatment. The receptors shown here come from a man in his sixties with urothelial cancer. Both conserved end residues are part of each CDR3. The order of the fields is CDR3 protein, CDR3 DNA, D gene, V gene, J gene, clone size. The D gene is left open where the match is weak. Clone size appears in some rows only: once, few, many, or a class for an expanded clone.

cdr3_aa: CASSIQGKGETQYF
cdr3_nt: TGCGCCAGCAGCATACAAGGGAAGGGGGAGACCCAGTACTTC
d_call: .
v_call: TRBV5-1
j_call: TRBJ2-5
clone_size: .

cdr3_aa: CASSSPGTEAFF
cdr3_nt: TGTGCCAGCAGCTCCCCGGGGACTGAAGCTTTCTTT
d_call: .
v_call: TRBV5-4
j_call: TRBJ1-1
clone_size: once

cdr3_aa: CASSADRVGGEKLFF
cdr3_nt: TGTGCCAGTAGTGCCGACAGGGTGGGAGGAGAAAAACTGTTTTTT
d_call: TRBD1
v_call: TRBV19
j_call: TRBJ1-4
clone_size: .

cdr3_aa: CASRFIGYTF
cdr3_nt: TGTGCCAGCAGATTTATCGGCTACACCTTC
d_call: .
v_call: TRBV28
j_call: TRBJ1-2
clone_size: .

cdr3_aa: CASSHGTAYTNYGYTF
cdr3_nt: TGTGCCAGCAGCCACGGGACAGCTTATACTAACTATGGCTACACCTTC
d_call: TRBD1
v_call: TRBV5-5
j_call: TRBJ1-2
clone_size: once

cdr3_aa: CASSLGGSARPQHF
cdr3_nt: TGTGCCAGCAGCTTAGGGGGCTCGGCGCGACCCCAGCATTTT
d_call: TRBD1
v_call: TRBV5-8
j_call: TRBJ1-5
clone_size: .

cdr3_aa: CASSGDRSGANVLTF
cdr3_nt: TGCGCCAGCAGCGGGGACAGATCCGGGGCCAACGTCCTGACTTTC
d_call: TRBD1
v_call: TRBV4-1
j_call: TRBJ2-6
clone_size: .

cdr3_aa: CATSTNREVDEQYF
cdr3_nt: TGTGCCACCAGCACCAACAGGGAAGTGGACGAGCAGTACTTC
d_call: .
v_call: TRBV15
j_call: TRBJ2-7
clone_size: .

cdr3_aa: CASSLEGQSNEKLFF
cdr3_nt: TGTGCCAGCAGCTTAGAGGGACAGAGTAATGAAAAACTGTTTTTT
d_call: TRBD1
v_call: TRBV13
j_call: TRBJ1-4
clone_size: few

cdr3_aa: CASRTTNTGELFF
cdr3_nt: TGTGCCAGCAGGACTACCAACACCGGGGAGCTGTTTTTT
d_call: .
v_call: TRBV2
j_call: TRBJ2-2
clone_size: .

cdr3_aa: CASSLPYRVSYEQYF
cdr3_nt: TGTGCCAGCAGCTTGCCCTACAGGGTATCCTACGAGCAGTACTTC
d_call: .
v_call: TRBV11-2
j_call: TRBJ2-7
clone_size: few

cdr3_aa: CASSLWTGPSYKNIQYF
cdr3_nt: TGTGCCAGCAGCTTGTGGACAGGACCCTCCTACAAAAACATTCAGTACTTC
d_call: TRBD1
v_call: TRBV5-8
j_call: TRBJ2-4
clone_size: once

cdr3_aa: CASSGEGGGALNIQYF
cdr3_nt: TGTGCCAGCAGCGGCGAAGGCGGGGGGGCCCTAAACATTCAGTACTTC
d_call: TRBD2
v_call: TRBV4-2
j_call: TRBJ2-4
clone_size: .

cdr3_aa: CASSAYRNNQPQHF
cdr3_nt: TGTGCCAGCAGTGCCTACCGAAACAATCAGCCCCAGCATTTT
d_call: .
v_call: TRBV6-1
j_call: TRBJ1-5
clone_size: .

cdr3_aa: CASSQRLAGANEQFF
cdr3_nt: TGTGCCAGCAGCCAAAGACTAGCGGGAGCCAATGAGCAGTTCTTC
d_call: TRBD2
v_call: TRBV4-2
j_call: TRBJ2-1
clone_size: .

cdr3_aa: CASSPWGLAATDTQYF
cdr3_nt: TGTGCCAGCAGCCCGTGGGGACTAGCGGCCACAGATACGCAGTATTTT
d_call: TRBD2
v_call: TRBV7-8
j_call: TRBJ2-3
clone_size: .

cdr3_aa: CASSELGRGEKLFF
cdr3_nt: TGTGCCAGCAGTGAACTCGGCAGAGGAGAAAAACTGTTTTTT
d_call: .
v_call: TRBV6-1
j_call: TRBJ1-4
clone_size: .

cdr3_aa: CASSTATGPYYGYTF
cdr3_nt: TGTGCCAGCAGCACCGCGACAGGCCCATACTATGGCTACACCTTC
d_call: .
v_call: TRBV9
j_call: TRBJ1-2
clone_size: .

cdr3_aa: CASSPLTSGGALGANVLTF
cdr3_nt: TGTGCCAGCTCACCACTGACTAGCGGGGGGGCCTTGGGGGCCAACGTCCTGACTTTC
d_call: TRBD2
v_call: TRBV18
j_call: TRBJ2-6
clone_size: once

cdr3_aa: CASSPWRDGHQPQHF
cdr3_nt: TGTGCCAGCAGTCCGTGGAGGGATGGTCATCAGCCCCAGCATTTT
d_call: .
v_call: TRBV5-8
j_call: TRBJ1-5
clone_size: .

cdr3_aa: CASSKPPVYEQYF
cdr3_nt: TGTGCCAGCAGCAAACCCCCAGTCTACGAGCAGTACTTC
d_call: .
v_call: TRBV7-2
j_call: TRBJ2-7
clone_size: .

cdr3_aa: CASSLGLSNQPQHF
cdr3_nt: TGTGCCAGCAGCTTAGGTTTAAGCAATCAGCCCCAGCATTTT
d_call: .
v_call: TRBV7-2
j_call: TRBJ1-5
clone_size: once

cdr3_aa: CASSLSTGGYGYTF
cdr3_nt: TGTGCCAGCAGCTTGTCGACAGGGGGGTATGGCTACACCTTC
d_call: TRBD1
v_call: TRBV11-2
j_call: TRBJ1-2
clone_size: .

cdr3_aa: CASSVGQGDSPLHF
cdr3_nt: TGTGCCAGCAGCGTAGGACAGGGGGATTCACCCCTCCACTTT
d_call: TRBD1
v_call: TRBV9
j_call: TRBJ1-6
clone_size: few

cdr3_aa: CASGSYSGINYGYTF
cdr3_nt: TGTGCCAGCGGCTCTTATTCAGGGATAAACTATGGCTACACCTTC
d_call: .
v_call: TRBV6-5
j_call: TRBJ1-2
clone_size: .

cdr3_aa: CASSSRGQGANSETQYF
cdr3_nt: TGTGCCAGCAGCTCGCGGGGACAGGGGGCTAATTCAGAGACCCAGTACTTC
d_call: TRBD1
v_call: TRBV11-3
j_call: TRBJ2-5
clone_size: .

cdr3_aa: CASSQRDRLSGYTF
cdr3_nt: TGTGCCAGCAGCCAACGGGACAGGCTGTCTGGCTACACCTTC
d_call: TRBD1
v_call: TRBV5-4
j_call: TRBJ1-2
clone_size: .

cdr3_aa: CANGQGRDTGELFF
cdr3_nt: TGTGCCAATGGACAGGGCAGAGACACCGGGGAGCTGTTTTTT
d_call: TRBD1
v_call: TRBV10-3
j_call: TRBJ2-2
clone_size: .

cdr3_aa: CASRLNSGGYNEQFF
cdr3_nt: TGTGCCAGCAGGCTGAATAGCGGGGGGTACAATGAGCAGTTCTTC
d_call: TRBD2
v_call: TRBV11-3
j_call: TRBJ2-1
clone_size: .

cdr3_aa: CASSLGSAGELFF
cdr3_nt: TGTGCCAGCAGCTTAGGTTCAGCCGGGGAGCTGTTTTTT
d_call: .
v_call: TRBV7-3
j_call: TRBJ2-2
clone_size: .

cdr3_aa: CASRDSYNEQFF
cdr3_nt: TGCGCCAGTCGGGACTCTTACAATGAGCAGTTCTTC
d_call: .
v_call: TRBV5-1
j_call: TRBJ2-1
clone_size: .

cdr3_aa: CASVPGGRMAEAFF
cdr3_nt: TGTGCCAGCGTACCCGGGGGACGAATGGCTGAAGCTTTCTTT
d_call: .
v_call: TRBV28
j_call: TRBJ1-1
clone_size: .

cdr3_aa: CASSLVEGQPQHF
cdr3_nt: TGTGCCAGCAGCTTGGTGGAGGGTCAGCCCCAGCATTTT
d_call: .
v_call: TRBV11-2
j_call: TRBJ1-5
clone_size: .

cdr3_aa: CASSWHLAGGEQYF
cdr3_nt: TGTGCCAGCAGCTGGCATCTAGCGGGGGGCGAGCAGTACTTC
d_call: TRBD2
v_call: TRBV11-2
j_call: TRBJ2-7
clone_size: .

cdr3_aa: CAISEQNAESSYEQYF
cdr3_nt: TGTGCCATCAGTGAGCAGAATGCGGAGAGCTCCTACGAGCAGTACTTC
d_call: .
v_call: TRBV10-3
j_call: TRBJ2-7
clone_size: .

cdr3_aa: CASSPRGPSYNEQFF
cdr3_nt: TGCGCCAGCAGCCCCCGCGGTCCCTCCTACAATGAGCAGTTCTTC
d_call: .
v_call: TRBV5-1
j_call: TRBJ2-1
clone_size: .

cdr3_aa: CASRGVLGNQPQHF
cdr3_nt: TGTGCCAGTCGGGGGGTTTTAGGCAATCAGCCCCAGCATTTT
d_call: .
v_call: TRBV19
j_call: TRBJ1-5
clone_size: .

cdr3_aa: CASSFGGEQFF
cdr3_nt: TGTGCCAGCAGCTTTGGCGGGGAGCAGTTCTTC
d_call: .
v_call: TRBV7-8
j_call: TRBJ2-1
clone_size: .

cdr3_aa: CASSVAGGRGYEQYF
cdr3_nt: TGTGCCAGCAGTGTAGCGGGAGGGAGGGGCTACGAGCAGTACTTC
d_call: TRBD2
v_call: TRBV2
j_call: TRBJ2-7
clone_size: .

cdr3_aa: CASSLTPGQGVNFNGYTF
cdr3_nt: TGTGCCAGCAGCTTAACTCCGGGACAGGGGGTAAATTTCAATGGCTACACCTTC
d_call: TRBD1
v_call: TRBV7-3
j_call: TRBJ1-2
clone_size: .

cdr3_aa: CASSPHGTDNQPQHF
cdr3_nt: TGTGCCAGCAGCCCCCACGGGACTGATAATCAGCCCCAGCATTTT
d_call: .
v_call: TRBV9
j_call: TRBJ1-5
clone_size: .

cdr3_aa: CASSLEGTGRNQPQHF
cdr3_nt: TGTGCCAGCAGCTTAGAGGGGACAGGGCGCAATCAGCCCCAGCATTTT
d_call: TRBD1
v_call: TRBV7-9
j_call: TRBJ1-5
clone_size: .

cdr3_aa: CSGRENTEAFF
cdr3_nt: TGCAGCGGACGGGAGAACACTGAAGCTTTCTTT
d_call: .
v_call: TRBV29-1
j_call: TRBJ1-1
clone_size: few

cdr3_aa: CASSESTHQETQYF
cdr3_nt: TGTGCCAGCAGCGAAAGCACCCACCAAGAGACCCAGTACTTC
d_call: .
v_call: TRBV9
j_call: TRBJ2-5
clone_size: .

cdr3_aa: CSVRTSEGYF
cdr3_nt: TGCAGCGTTCGGACTTCGGAGGGGTACTTC
d_call: .
v_call: TRBV29-1
j_call: TRBJ2-7
clone_size: .

cdr3_aa: CASSLNGVGVNQPQHF
cdr3_nt: TGTGCCAGCAGCTTAAACGGGGTAGGAGTCAATCAGCCCCAGCATTTT
d_call: .
v_call: TRBV7-2
j_call: TRBJ1-5
clone_size: .

cdr3_aa: CASGLQSNQPQHF
cdr3_nt: TGTGCCAGTGGCTTACAGAGCAATCAGCCCCAGCATTTT
d_call: .
v_call: TRBV27
j_call: TRBJ1-5
clone_size: once

cdr3_aa: CASTIGAGVDYTF
cdr3_nt: TGCGCCAGCACCATCGGGGCAGGGGTGGACTACACCTTC
d_call: .
v_call: TRBV10-2
j_call: TRBJ1-2
clone_size: .

cdr3_aa: CASSFRGVDQAFF
cdr3_nt: TGTGCCAGCAGTTTCCGGGGAGTCGATCAAGCTTTCTTT
d_call: .
v_call: TRBV27
j_call: TRBJ1-1
clone_size: once

cdr3_aa: CASSLSQRGRSWNEQFF
cdr3_nt: TGTGCCAGCAGTTTATCTCAGCGGGGACGATCTTGGAATGAGCAGTTCTTC
d_call: TRBD2
v_call: TRBV27
j_call: TRBJ2-1
clone_size: .

cdr3_aa: CASSDSTSGRGRGYTF
cdr3_nt: TGTGCCAGCAGTGACTCGACGTCAGGACGGGGTCGAGGCTACACCTTC
d_call: .
v_call: TRBV6-4
j_call: TRBJ1-2
clone_size: .

cdr3_aa: CASSILIDSSYNEQFF
cdr3_nt: TGTGCCAGCAGCATCTTAATCGACAGCTCCTACAATGAGCAGTTCTTC
d_call: .
v_call: TRBV9
j_call: TRBJ2-1
clone_size: .

cdr3_aa: CASSLEGGQGYGYTF
cdr3_nt: TGTGCCAGCAGCTTAGAGGGAGGGCAGGGTTATGGCTACACCTTC
d_call: .
v_call: TRBV7-2
j_call: TRBJ1-2
clone_size: .

cdr3_aa: CASSYRQETGELFF
cdr3_nt: TGTGCCAGCAGTTACCGACAGGAAACCGGGGAGCTGTTTTTT
d_call: .
v_call: TRBV6-6
j_call: TRBJ2-2
clone_size: .